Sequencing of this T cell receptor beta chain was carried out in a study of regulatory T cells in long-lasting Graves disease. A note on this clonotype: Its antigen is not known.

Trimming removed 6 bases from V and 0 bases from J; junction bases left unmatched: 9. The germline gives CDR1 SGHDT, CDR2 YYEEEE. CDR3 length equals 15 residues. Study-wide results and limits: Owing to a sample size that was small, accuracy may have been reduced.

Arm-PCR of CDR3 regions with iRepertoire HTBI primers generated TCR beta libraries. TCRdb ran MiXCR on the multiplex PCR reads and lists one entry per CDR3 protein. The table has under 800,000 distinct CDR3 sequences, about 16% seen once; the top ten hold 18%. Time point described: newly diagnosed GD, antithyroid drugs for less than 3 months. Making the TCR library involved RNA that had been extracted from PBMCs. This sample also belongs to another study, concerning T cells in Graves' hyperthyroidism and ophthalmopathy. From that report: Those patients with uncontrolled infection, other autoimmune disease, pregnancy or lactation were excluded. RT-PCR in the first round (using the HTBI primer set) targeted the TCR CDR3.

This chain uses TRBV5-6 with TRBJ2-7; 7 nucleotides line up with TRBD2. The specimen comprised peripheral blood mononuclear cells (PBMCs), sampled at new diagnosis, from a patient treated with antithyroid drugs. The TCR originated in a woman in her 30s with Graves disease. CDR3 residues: CASNWGGSTSYEQYF. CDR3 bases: TGTGCCAGCAACTGGGGGGGGTCCACCTCCTACGAGCAGTACTTC.